This TCR beta chain was documented in a study of T cell responses to AZD1222 COVID-19 vaccine. The repertoire was sequenced with immunoSEQ multiplex PCR; TCRdb's copy has only in-frame clones and lacks some. The data contain 120,000 to 150,000 clones, roughly nine tenths of them seen just once; the ten biggest clones take up 5.1%. Comment on this clone: Antigen: not known.

Regarding the study as a whole: The reported proportion of spike-specific TCRs targeting unmutated variant regions was nearly half.

This CDR3 has 16 amino acids. The germline CDR1 and CDR2 sequences are LNHNV and YYDKDF (reference sequence). Trimming took 8 bases from V and 0 from J, leaving 16 bases between them. This TCR was sampled from an adult in good health. V gene TRBV15 combines with J gene TRBJ1-4; TRBD1 is a possible D gene (5 bases). The sample here was peripheral blood, taken on day 0 of AZD1222 vaccination. CDR3 loop: CATSPGAFATNEKLFF. CDR3 sequence (DNA): TGTGCCACCTCCCCTGGGGCCTTCGCAACTAATGAAAAACTGTTTTTT. Full variable domain (outside the CDR3, taken from reference TRBV15 and TRBJ1-4): DAMVIQNPRYQVTQFGKPVTLSCSQTLNHNVMYWYQQKSSQAPKLLFHYYDKDFNNEADTPDNFQSRRPNTSFCFLDIRSPGLGDTAMYLCATSPGAFATNEKLFFGSGTQLSVL.